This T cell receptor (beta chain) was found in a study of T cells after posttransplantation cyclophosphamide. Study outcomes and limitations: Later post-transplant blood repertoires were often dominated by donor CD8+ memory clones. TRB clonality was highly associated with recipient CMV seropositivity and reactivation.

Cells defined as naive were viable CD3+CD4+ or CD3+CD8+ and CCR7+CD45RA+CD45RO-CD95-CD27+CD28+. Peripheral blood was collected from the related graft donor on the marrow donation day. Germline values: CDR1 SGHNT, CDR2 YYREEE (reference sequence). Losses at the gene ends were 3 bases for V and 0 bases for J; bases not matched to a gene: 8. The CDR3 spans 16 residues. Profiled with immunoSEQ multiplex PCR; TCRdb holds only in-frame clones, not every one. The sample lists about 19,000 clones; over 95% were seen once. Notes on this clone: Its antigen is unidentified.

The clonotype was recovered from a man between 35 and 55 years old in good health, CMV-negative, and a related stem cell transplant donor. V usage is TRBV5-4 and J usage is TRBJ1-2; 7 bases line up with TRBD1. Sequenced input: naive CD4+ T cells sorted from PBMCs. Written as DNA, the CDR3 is TGTGCCAGCAGCTCACCAACAGGGGCACCTAACTATGGCTACACCTTC. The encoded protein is CASSSPTGAPNYGYTF.